The clone carrying this T cell receptor (beta chain) was found a few times. This sample is drawn from a study of OX40 agonist ivuxolimab in advanced cancers. Study background: A partial response was reached by three patients: one with hepatocellular carcinoma and two with cutaneous melanoma.

This table comes from immunoSEQ multiplex PCR, and its TCRdb copy is limited to in-frame clones, with some not included. The sample carries 60,000 to 85,000 clones, roughly 85% recorded once. Germline V lookup: CDR1 SNHLY, CDR2 FYNNEI. V shed 8 bases and J shed 1 base, with 14 bases lying between them. This CDR3 is built from 14 residues. This sequence joins TRBV2 and TRBJ2-5; a possible D gene is TRBD2 (6 bases). This TCR was sampled from an adult with an advanced solid tumor such as melanoma, head and neck, liver or kidney cancer. Source: CD4+ or CD8+ T cells sorted from blood, taken in a trial of the OX40 agonist ivuxolimab. The CDR3 DNA sequence: TGTGCCAGCGGCAGAACGCGGGGCCAAGAGACCCAGTACTTC. Its protein is CASGRTRGQETQYF.